Listed below are T cell receptor beta chains from one sample, sequenced in a study of shared clonotypes between healthy human individuals. The method was immunoSEQ multiplex PCR; TCRdb's version includes in-frame clones alone and lacks a portion of them. Of 850,000 to 1,200,000 clones listed, 65% to 80% were seen once; the top ten hold approximately 1.3%. Sequencing was performed on memory CD4+ T cells sorted from blood. All receptors come from a man aged 18 to 29 in good health. CDR3s include the opening cysteine and the closing phenylalanine or tryptophan. The D gene is left open where the match is weak. The size of a clone is reported for some rows only, either as once, few or many, or as a class for expanded clones.

V	J	D	size	DNA	CDR3
TRBV5-4	TRBJ1-2	.	.	TGTGCCAGCAGCACCTACGGACGGAACAACTATGGCTACACCTTC	CASSTYGRNNYGYTF
TRBV5-1	TRBJ2-2	TRBD1	.	TGCGCCAGCAGCTTGATGGGGACAGGGTCCACCGGGGAGCTGTTTTTT	CASSLMGTGSTGELFF
TRBV9	TRBJ2-2	TRBD1	.	TGTGCCAGCAGCGTAGAAGGGGGCGGCACCGGGGAGCTGTTTTTT	CASSVEGGGTGELFF
TRBV10-3	TRBJ1-2	.	.	TGTGCCATCAGTTGGGCAGACGCTAACTATGGCTACACCTTC	CAISWADANYGYTF
TRBV10-1	TRBJ2-3	.	.	TGCGCCAGCAGTGAGTCGAGACCTGCAGATACGCAGTATTTT	CASSESRPADTQYF
TRBV18	TRBJ2-7	TRBD1	.	TGTGCCAGCTCACCCGAGACAGGGTTTTCCTACGAGCAGTACTTC	CASSPETGFSYEQYF
TRBV13	TRBJ1-1	.	.	TGTGCCAGCAGCTTATCAGGGAGGTCTGAAGCTTTCTTT	CASSLSGRSEAFF
TRBV30	TRBJ1-3	.	.	TGTGCCTGGAGTGTGGTAGGGGGACGAAACACCATATATTTT	CAWSVVGGRNTIYF
TRBV11-3	TRBJ2-7	TRBD1	.	TGTGCCAGCAGCCCCGACAGGGACCATGGCGAGCAGTACTTC	CASSPDRDHGEQYF
TRBV7-2	TRBJ2-1	.	.	TGTGCCAGCAGCTTACTTATTGCGGGGGCGTATGAGCAGTTCTTC	CASSLLIAGAYEQFF
TRBV5-1	TRBJ1-2	.	.	TGCGCCAGCAGCTCCATCCAGGCCCAAAGGGGCTACACCTTC	CASSSIQAQRGYTF
TRBV25-1	TRBJ2-7	TRBD2	.	TGTGCCAGCAGTGGCCCCTTTAGCGGGAACGAGCAGTACTTC	CASSGPFSGNEQYF
TRBV19	TRBJ1-1	.	few	TGTGCCAGTAGAATTACCGGGACACCAAACACTGAAGCTTTCTTT	CASRITGTPNTEAFF
TRBV27	TRBJ2-7	.	.	TGTGCCAGCAGTTCACGAGTCTCACAGGACCCGTACTCCTACGAGCAGTACTTC	CASSSRVSQDPYSYEQYF
TRBV7-9	TRBJ1-1	.	.	TGTGCCAGCAGCAAAGAGCGGGAGAACACTGAAGCTTTCTTT	CASSKERENTEAFF
TRBV6-5	TRBJ2-7	TRBD2	.	TGTGCCAGCAGATTTAGCGGGCCGGCCTACGAGCAGTACTTC	CASRFSGPAYEQYF
TRBV11-2	TRBJ2-7	TRBD2	few	TGTGCCAGCAGCTCGACGGGGGGGACTAGCGACCCGAGCTCCTACGAGCAGTACTTC	CASSSTGGTSDPSSYEQYF
TRBV19	TRBJ1-1	.	.	TGTGCCAGCGCAAGGACGAGGAACACTGAAGCTTTCTTT	CASARTRNTEAFF
TRBV4-1	TRBJ1-4	.	.	TGCGCCAGCAGCCAAGATGGACCAAGCGGAAAACTGTTTTTT	CASSQDGPSGKLFF
TRBV15	TRBJ1-5	.	.	TGTGCCACCAGCTCCCGCCTGGGGGGAAATAGCAATCAGCCCCAGCATTTT	CATSSRLGGNSNQPQHF
TRBV27	TRBJ1-6	.	once	TGTGCCAGCACGTCTTTCCTTTTAGCCTATAATTCACCCCTCCACTTT	CASTSFLLAYNSPLHF
TRBV25-1	TRBJ2-7	TRBD1	.	TGTGCCAGCAGGAGACAGGGGGCTCCCTACGAGCAGTACTTC	CASRRQGAPYEQYF
TRBV11-2	TRBJ2-7	TRBD2	.	TGTGCCAGCAGCACGGGACTAGCTCCCTACGAGCAGTACTTC	CASSTGLAPYEQYF
TRBV5-1	TRBJ2-3	.	few	TGCGCCAGCAGCTTGTGGGTTCCGCGCACAGATACGCAGTATTTT	CASSLWVPRTDTQYF
TRBV27	TRBJ2-7	.	.	TGTGCCAGCAGTTTGGTCCCACAGGGTTTGAACGAGCAGTACTTC	CASSLVPQGLNEQYF
TRBV7-7	TRBJ2-7	TRBD1	.	TGTGCTAGCAGCTCCGGGACAGGGTACGAGCAGTACTTC	CASSSGTGYEQYF
TRBV4-3	TRBJ2-7	.	.	TGCGCCAGCAGCCAAGATATTGCGGCTACCTACGAGCGGCAGTACTTC	CASSQDIAATYERQYF
TRBV16	TRBJ2-7	.	few	TGTGCTAGCACTATACGAACGGGCTCCTACGAGCAGTACTTC	CASTIRTGSYEQYF
TRBV18	TRBJ2-1	TRBD2	.	TGTGCCAGCTCACGGCGGGGGGACTCCCTCCCGCACAATGAGCAGTTCTTC	CASSRRGDSLPHNEQFF
TRBV4-1	TRBJ2-5	TRBD1	.	TGCGCCAGCAGCCCCCCCCGGGACAGGGGCTCGGGGGAGACCCAGTACTTC	CASSPPRDRGSGETQYF
TRBV6-6	TRBJ2-7	TRBD2	.	TGTGCCAGCAGTCAAACTAGCGGGGGGGCCGAGGAGCAGTACTTC	CASSQTSGGAEEQYF
TRBV7-9	TRBJ2-7	.	.	TGTGCCAGCAGCTATGGGAGCTCCTACGAGCAGTACTTC	CASSYGSSYEQYF
TRBV30	TRBJ2-7	.	.	TGTGCCTGGAGTGTAGGACAGTCCTACGAGCAGTACTTC	CAWSVGQSYEQYF
TRBV28	TRBJ1-3	.	.	TGTGCCAGCCATACTGCGGGAAACACCATATATTTT	CASHTAGNTIYF
TRBV6-4	TRBJ1-1	TRBD1	.	TGTGCCAGCAGCCCTGATGACAGGGGTGTGGAAGCTTTCTTT	CASSPDDRGVEAFF
TRBV19	TRBJ1-1	TRBD1	.	TGTGCCAGTAGTATGCGGACAGGGGAAGCTTTCTTT	CASSMRTGEAFF
TRBV7-2	TRBJ1-2	.	.	TGTGCCAGCAGCTTAGCGACGGGGAACTATGGCTACACCTTC	CASSLATGNYGYTF
TRBV7-2	TRBJ1-1	TRBD1	.	TGTGCCAGCAGCTTAGAGGTAGGGGGCGGCACTGAAGCTTTCTTT	CASSLEVGGGTEAFF
TRBV6-6	TRBJ2-7	.	.	TGTGCCAGCAGTTACTTGGGTTCCTACGAGCAGTACTTC	CASSYLGSYEQYF
TRBV7-8	TRBJ2-3	TRBD2	.	TGTGCCAGCAGCTCAAGCGGGAGGATAGCAGATACGCAGTATTTT	CASSSSGRIADTQYF
TRBV10-3	TRBJ2-7	.	.	TGTGCCATCTCCCGGGAGGGGGCGCGAGAGCAGTACTTC	CAISREGAREQYF
TRBV10-1	TRBJ1-1	.	.	TGCGCCACAAAAAGGACCGCGAACACTGAAGCTTTCTTT	CATKRTANTEAFF
TRBV7-8	TRBJ2-5	TRBD1	.	TGTGCCAGCAGCTTAGGGGACAGGGCAGAGACCCAGTACTTC	CASSLGDRAETQYF
TRBV29-1	TRBJ2-1	.	.	TGCAGCGCCCCCACTCTGCGGAATGAGCAGTTCTTC	CSAPTLRNEQFF
TRBV5-1	TRBJ2-7	TRBD1	.	TGCGCCAGCAGCTCGGGTCGGGGACAGGGAGACGAGCAGTACTTC	CASSSGRGQGDEQYF
TRBV9	TRBJ2-7	.	.	TGTGCCAGCAGCGTCCGGGGAACCCCCAACGAGCAGTACTTC	CASSVRGTPNEQYF
TRBV6-1	TRBJ2-7	.	.	TGTGCCAGCAGTGCACCCCTGAAGCAGTACTTC	CASSAPLKQYF
TRBV6-4	TRBJ2-6	.	.	TGTGCCAGCAGTGGTCAGAGCTCTGGGGCCAACGTCCTGACTTTC	CASSGQSSGANVLTF
TRBV7-9	TRBJ2-5	TRBD2	.	TGTGCCAGCAGCTTAGCTGGCCTAGCGGGAGTTGAGACCCAGTACTTC	CASSLAGLAGVETQYF
TRBV10-1	TRBJ2-1	.	once	TGCGCCAGCAGTGAATCGGGGCGCAATGAGCAGTTCTTC	CASSESGRNEQFF
TRBV11-3	TRBJ2-2	.	.	TGTGCCAGCAGCTTAGGACAGGGAGGAGAGACCGGGGAGCTGTTTTTT	CASSLGQGGETGELFF
TRBV7-6	TRBJ2-2	.	.	TGTGCCAGCAGTCTAGGAGGCTTTGTGACCGGGGAGCTGTTTTTT	CASSLGGFVTGELFF
TRBV30	TRBJ1-4	TRBD1	.	TGTGCCTGGAGTCAGGGGGGTGGTGAAAAACTGTTTTTT	CAWSQGGGEKLFF
TRBV6-6	TRBJ2-5	.	.	TGTGCCAGCAGGCGCTCCGAGACCCAGTACTTC	CASRRSETQYF
TRBV6-1	TRBJ1-3	.	.	TGTGCCAGCAGGAGGGACACGAGCTCTGGAAACACCATATATTTT	CASRRDTSSGNTIYF